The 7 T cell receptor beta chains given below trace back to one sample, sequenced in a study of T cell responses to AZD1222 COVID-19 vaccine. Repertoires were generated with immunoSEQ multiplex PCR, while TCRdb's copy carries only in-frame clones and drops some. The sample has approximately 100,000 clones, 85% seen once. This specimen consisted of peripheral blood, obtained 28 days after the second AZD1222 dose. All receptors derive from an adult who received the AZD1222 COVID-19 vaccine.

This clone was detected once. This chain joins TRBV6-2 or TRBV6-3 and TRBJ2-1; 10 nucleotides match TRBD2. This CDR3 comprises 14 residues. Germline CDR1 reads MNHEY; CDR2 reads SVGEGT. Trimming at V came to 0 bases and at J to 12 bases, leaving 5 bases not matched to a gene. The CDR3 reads CASSYSVSGGVQFF. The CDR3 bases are TGTGCCAGCAGTTACTCGGTGAGCGGGGGGGTGCAGTTCTTC.

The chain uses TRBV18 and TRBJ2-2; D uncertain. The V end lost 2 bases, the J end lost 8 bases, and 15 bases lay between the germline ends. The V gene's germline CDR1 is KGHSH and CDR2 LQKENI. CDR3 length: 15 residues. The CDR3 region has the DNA TGTGCCAGCTCACCAAACAGCCTCCCCGGGGGGGAGCTGTTTTTT. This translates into CASSPNSLPGGELFF.

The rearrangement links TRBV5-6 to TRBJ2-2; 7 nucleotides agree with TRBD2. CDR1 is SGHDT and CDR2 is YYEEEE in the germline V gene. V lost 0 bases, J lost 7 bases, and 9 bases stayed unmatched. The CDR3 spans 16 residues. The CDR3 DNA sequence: TGTGCCAGCAGCTTGGCCGGGGCGGGAGCTGGCGGGGAGCTGTTTTTT. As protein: CASSLAGAGAGGELFF.

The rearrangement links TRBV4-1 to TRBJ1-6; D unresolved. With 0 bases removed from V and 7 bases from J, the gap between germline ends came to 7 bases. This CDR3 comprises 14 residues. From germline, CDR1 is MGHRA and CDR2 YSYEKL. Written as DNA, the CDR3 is TGCGCCAGCAGCCAAGAGGCGTGGAATTCACCCCTCCACTTT. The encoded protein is CASSQEAWNSPLHF.

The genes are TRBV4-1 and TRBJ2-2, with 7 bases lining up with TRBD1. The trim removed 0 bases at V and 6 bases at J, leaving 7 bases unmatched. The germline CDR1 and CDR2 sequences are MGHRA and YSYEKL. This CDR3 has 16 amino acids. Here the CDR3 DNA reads TGCGCCAGCAGCCAAGATGACAGGGTGGCGGCCGGGGAGCTGTTTTTT. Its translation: CASSQDDRVAAGELFF.

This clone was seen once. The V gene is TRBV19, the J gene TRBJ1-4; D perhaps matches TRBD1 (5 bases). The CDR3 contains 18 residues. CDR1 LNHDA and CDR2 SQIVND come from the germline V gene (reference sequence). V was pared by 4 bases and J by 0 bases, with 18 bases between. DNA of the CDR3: TGTGCCAGTAGTAGGGGACGTTCATTTACAGCAACTAATGAAAAACTGTTTTTT. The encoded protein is CASSRGRSFTATNEKLFF.

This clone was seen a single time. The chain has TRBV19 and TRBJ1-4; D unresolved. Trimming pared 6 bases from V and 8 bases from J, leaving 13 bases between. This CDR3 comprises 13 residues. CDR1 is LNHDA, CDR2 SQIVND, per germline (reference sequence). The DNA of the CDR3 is TGTGCCAGTAGCTCACAGCCAGGAGAAAAACTGTTTTTT. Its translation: CASSSQPGEKLFF.